This T cell receptor beta chain emerged from a study of blood T cell repertoires in COVID-19. Study-wide context: PBMCs, B-cell-depleted T cells, or T cells provided the cDNA or gDNA that made up the material.

The J segment lost 1 base and the V segment lost 5 bases, leaving 17 bases of the junction unmatched. Germline V gene data show CDR1 as LNHDA and CDR2 as SQIVND (reference sequence). The CDR3 spans 19 residues. The data were produced by immunoSEQ multiplex PCR, yet TCRdb's version contains in-frame clones alone and is incomplete. The sample shows some 490,000 clones, 70% to 90% of them seen only once. The sequenced sample was PBMCs or T cells enriched from blood (not recorded which). The V call is TRBV19, the J call TRBJ1-5; 7 bases match TRBD1. The receptor was derived from a woman aged 60-75 years who had recovered from COVID-19. Written as DNA, the CDR3 is TGTGCCAGTAGTGCGCCCCCGGGACAGAAAAAAGGGAGCAATCAGCCCCAGCATTTT. Its translation: CASSAPPGQKKGSNQPQHF.